Listed here are 5 T cell receptor beta chains from one sample, sequenced in a study of T-cell memory formation after mild COVID-19. TCRdb analysed the 5' RACE reads with MiXCR anew, one entry per CDR3 protein. The data show approximately 440,000 distinct CDR3 sequences, approximately 20% seen once. The sample comprised PBMCs or a T cell subset sorted from them (not recorded which). The receptors here all came from an adult woman who had mild COVID-19 (a few samples of this study predate the infection). Cell type and time point are not known.

The gene calls are TRBV7-9 and TRBJ1-6, with 7 bases fitting TRBD1. V gave up 5 bases and J gave up 7 bases; unmatched junction bases: 2. From germline, CDR1 is SEHNR and CDR2 FQNEAQ (reference sequence). This CDR3 contains 13 residues. CDR3 DNA sequence: TGTGCCAGCAGCCCGACAGGGAATTCACCCCTCCACTTT. Amino acid sequence: CASSPTGNSPLHF.

This chain connects TRBV18 to TRBJ2-3, with TRBD1 matching 8 bases. The V gene end was trimmed by 4 bases and the J gene end by 1 base; junction bases not matched to a gene: 7. The V gene's germline CDR1 is KGHSH and CDR2 LQKENI. The CDR3 totals 16 residues. The CDR3 protein is CASSRGQGYRTDTQYF. The DNA for the CDR3 is TGTGCCAGCTCACGAGGACAGGGATATCGCACAGATACGCAGTATTTT.

J is TRBJ1-1 and V is TRBV7-9; the D is unclear. Trimming left V 6 bases short and J 3 bases short, with 8 bases between. The germline gives CDR1 SEHNR, CDR2 FQNEAQ (reference sequence). The CDR3 contains 12 residues. CDR3 DNA sequence: TGTGCCAGCAGGTCGAGGGACACTGAAGCTTTCTTT. It yields the protein CASRSRDTEAFF.

This rearrangement joins TRBV20-1 to TRBJ2-5, with 7 bases matching TRBD1. The trim removed 6 bases at V and 2 bases at J, leaving 6 bases unmatched. CDR1 and CDR2 (germline): DFQATT, SNEGSKA (reference sequence). This CDR3 has 13 amino acids. DNA of the CDR3: TGCAGTGCCACCGGGACAGAGCAAGAGACCCAGTACTTC. Translated, it gives CSATGTEQETQYF.

The V call is TRBV6-2 or TRBV6-3, the J call TRBJ1-5, with no clear D. Germline CDR1 is MNHEY and CDR2 is SVGEGT. CDR3 length: 13 residues. V was pared by 5 bases and J by 3 bases, with 8 bases between. The CDR3 reads CASSGPPNQPQHF. CDR3 nucleotide sequence: TGTGCCAGCAGTGGACCCCCCAATCAGCCCCAGCATTTT.